Listed below are T cell receptor beta chains from one sample, sequenced in a study of T cell responses to AZD1222 COVID-19 vaccine. TCRdb keeps only in-frame clones here, not all; method: immunoSEQ multiplex PCR. The sample has 90,000 to 120,000 clones, more than 70% seen once. The sample was peripheral blood, taken on day 0 of MenACWY control vaccination. Receptors originate from an adult in good health. The CDR3 runs from the conserved cysteine through the conserved F or W. A D gene is named only where the DNA matches it firmly. Where a row states a size, it is once, few, many or the class of an expanded clone; other rows omit it.

v_call: TRBV5-4
j_call: TRBJ2-7
clone_size: -
cdr3_length: 15
d_call: -
cdr3_nt: TGTGCCAGCAGCCCGGGGGGGACAGGGTCCTACGAGCAGTACTTC
cdr3_aa: CASSPGGTGSYEQYF

v_call: TRBV5-1
j_call: TRBJ1-5
clone_size: -
cdr3_length: 17
d_call: -
cdr3_nt: TGCGCCAGAAACCCCGGGACGGAAGAACTCAGCAATCAGCCCCAGCATTTT
cdr3_aa: CARNPGTEELSNQPQHF

v_call: TRBV28
j_call: TRBJ2-1
clone_size: once
cdr3_length: 15
d_call: -
cdr3_nt: TGTGCCAGCAGTCGTCCGGGACAACGGGTCAATGAGCAGTTCTTC
cdr3_aa: CASSRPGQRVNEQFF

v_call: TRBV5-1
j_call: TRBJ1-6
clone_size: -
cdr3_length: 13
d_call: -
cdr3_nt: TGCGCCAGCAGCTTGGGTTTAGATTCACCCCTCCACTTT
cdr3_aa: CASSLGLDSPLHF

v_call: TRBV5-4
j_call: TRBJ1-1
clone_size: -
cdr3_length: 12
d_call: -
cdr3_nt: TGTGCCAGCAGCTTGGATAACAGTCCAGCTTTCTTT
cdr3_aa: CASSLDNSPAFF

v_call: TRBV3-1/TRBV3-2
j_call: TRBJ2-7
clone_size: -
cdr3_length: 17
d_call: TRBD1
cdr3_nt: TGTGCCAGCAGCCAAGATGGGGCCGGGACAGGTTCCTACGAGCAGTACTTC
cdr3_aa: CASSQDGAGTGSYEQYF

v_call: TRBV27
j_call: TRBJ2-7
clone_size: -
cdr3_length: 13
d_call: -
cdr3_nt: TGTGCCAGCAAAGCGTGGGTCTCCTACGAGCAGTACTTC
cdr3_aa: CASKAWVSYEQYF

v_call: TRBV3-1/TRBV3-2
j_call: TRBJ1-5
clone_size: -
cdr3_length: 13
d_call: -
cdr3_nt: TGTGCCAGCAGCCAAGATACCGATCAGCCCCAGCATTTT
cdr3_aa: CASSQDTDQPQHF

v_call: TRBV9
j_call: TRBJ2-1
clone_size: -
cdr3_length: 16
d_call: -
cdr3_nt: TGTGCCAGCACATTCGGTGGCCCCGGAGGGGGGAATGAGCAGTTCTTC
cdr3_aa: CASTFGGPGGGNEQFF

v_call: TRBV6-5
j_call: TRBJ2-2
clone_size: -
cdr3_length: 15
d_call: -
cdr3_nt: TGTGCCAGCACGGCCCAGGGTCAGAACACCGGGGAGCTGTTTTTT
cdr3_aa: CASTAQGQNTGELFF

v_call: TRBV24-1
j_call: TRBJ2-3
clone_size: -
cdr3_length: 15
d_call: -
cdr3_nt: TGTGCCACCAGTTTGGCAACGGGCGGAGGGGATACGCAGTATTTT
cdr3_aa: CATSLATGGGDTQYF

v_call: TRBV5-5
j_call: TRBJ1-1
clone_size: -
cdr3_length: 14
d_call: -
cdr3_nt: TGTGCCAGCAGCTTGGACATCAACTACACTGAAGCTTTCTTT
cdr3_aa: CASSLDINYTEAFF

v_call: TRBV19
j_call: TRBJ1-1
clone_size: -
cdr3_length: 13
d_call: -
cdr3_nt: TGTGCCAGTAGTATGCCCGGCGGCACTGAAGCTTTCTTT
cdr3_aa: CASSMPGGTEAFF